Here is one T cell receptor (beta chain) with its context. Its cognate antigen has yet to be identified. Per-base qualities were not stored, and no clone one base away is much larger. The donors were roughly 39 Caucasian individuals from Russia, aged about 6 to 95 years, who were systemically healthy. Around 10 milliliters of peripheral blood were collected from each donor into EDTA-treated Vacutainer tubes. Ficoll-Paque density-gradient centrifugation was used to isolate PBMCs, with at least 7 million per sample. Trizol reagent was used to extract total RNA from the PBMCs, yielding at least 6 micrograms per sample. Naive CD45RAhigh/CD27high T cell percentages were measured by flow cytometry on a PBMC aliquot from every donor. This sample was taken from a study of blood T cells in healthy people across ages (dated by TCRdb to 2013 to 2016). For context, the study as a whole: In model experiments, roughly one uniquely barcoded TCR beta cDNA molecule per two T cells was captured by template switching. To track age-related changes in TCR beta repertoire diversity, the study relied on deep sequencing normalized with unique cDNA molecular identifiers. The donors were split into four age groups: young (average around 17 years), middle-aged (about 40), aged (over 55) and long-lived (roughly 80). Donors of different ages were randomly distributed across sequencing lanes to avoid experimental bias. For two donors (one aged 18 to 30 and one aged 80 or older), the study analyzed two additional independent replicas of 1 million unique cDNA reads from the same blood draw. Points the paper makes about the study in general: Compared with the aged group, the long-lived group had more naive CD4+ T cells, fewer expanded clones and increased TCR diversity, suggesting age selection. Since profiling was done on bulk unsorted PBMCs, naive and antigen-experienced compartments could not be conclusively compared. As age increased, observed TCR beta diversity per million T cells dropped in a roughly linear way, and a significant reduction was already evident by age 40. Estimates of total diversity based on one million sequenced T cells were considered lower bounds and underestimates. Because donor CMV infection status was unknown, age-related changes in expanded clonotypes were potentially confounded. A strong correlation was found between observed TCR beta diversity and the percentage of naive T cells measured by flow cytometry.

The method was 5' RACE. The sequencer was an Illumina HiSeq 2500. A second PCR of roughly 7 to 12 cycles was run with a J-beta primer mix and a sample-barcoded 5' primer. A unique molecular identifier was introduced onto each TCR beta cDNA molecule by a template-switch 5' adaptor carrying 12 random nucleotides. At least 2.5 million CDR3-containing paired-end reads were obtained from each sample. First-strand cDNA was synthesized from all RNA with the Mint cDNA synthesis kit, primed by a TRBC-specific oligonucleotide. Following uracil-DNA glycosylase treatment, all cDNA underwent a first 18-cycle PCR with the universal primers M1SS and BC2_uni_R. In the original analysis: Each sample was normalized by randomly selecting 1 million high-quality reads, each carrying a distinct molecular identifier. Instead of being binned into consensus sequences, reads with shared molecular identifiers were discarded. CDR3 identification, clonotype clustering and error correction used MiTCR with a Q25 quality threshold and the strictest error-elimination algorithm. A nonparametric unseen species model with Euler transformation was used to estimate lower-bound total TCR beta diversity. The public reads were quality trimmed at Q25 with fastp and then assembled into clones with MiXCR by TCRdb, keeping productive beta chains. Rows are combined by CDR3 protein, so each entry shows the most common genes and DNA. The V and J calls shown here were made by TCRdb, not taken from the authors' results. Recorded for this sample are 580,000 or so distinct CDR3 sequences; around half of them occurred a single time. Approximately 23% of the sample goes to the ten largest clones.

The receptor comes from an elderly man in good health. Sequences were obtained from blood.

The CDR3 in this case is CASSVGSLNWPYEQYF. The DNA sequence is TGTGCCAGCAGCGTAGGGTCCCTCAATTGGCCCTACGAGCAGTACTTC. The receptor chain draws on TRBV9 and TRBJ2-5; the D gene is unclear. The J call may not be correct, given that the DNA end is closer to TRBJ2-7. CDR1 SGDLS and CDR2 YYNGEE were looked up in the germline V gene. The CDR3, cysteine through phenylalanine, is 16 amino acids long. Only the CDR3 portion is preserved as DNA: 48 bases, with reading frame beginning at the first base.